This T cell receptor beta chain came from a study of shared clonotypes between healthy human individuals. Study-wide context: Donors had three CD4 naive, three CD4 memory, two CD8 naive and one CD8 memory plate apiece. Points from the study as a whole: Sequencing of the sorted subsets was shown by rarefaction to be incomplete despite large depth.

About this clone itself: Its antigen is as yet unknown.

The CDR3 loop spans 15 amino acids. CDR1 MDHEN and CDR2 SYDVKM come from the germline V gene. The J segment lost 10 bases and the V segment lost 6 bases, leaving 14 bases of the junction unmatched. Libraries were prepared by immunoSEQ multiplex PCR; TCRdb keeps only in-frame clonotypes and omits some of them. The sample contains approximately 100,000 clones, about 70% of which appear only once. The sample was memory CD8+ T cells sorted from blood. Stated subset: CD45RO+ cells pooled with CCR7-negative TemRA cells. The chain is built from TRBV28 and TRBJ1-4; 7 nucleotides agree with TRBD1. This clonotype was sampled from a woman in her thirties in good health. The DNA for the CDR3 is TGTGCCAGCAGCCCCAAAACCAACAGGGGAGTAAAACTGTTTTTT. This translates into CASSPKTNRGVKLFF.